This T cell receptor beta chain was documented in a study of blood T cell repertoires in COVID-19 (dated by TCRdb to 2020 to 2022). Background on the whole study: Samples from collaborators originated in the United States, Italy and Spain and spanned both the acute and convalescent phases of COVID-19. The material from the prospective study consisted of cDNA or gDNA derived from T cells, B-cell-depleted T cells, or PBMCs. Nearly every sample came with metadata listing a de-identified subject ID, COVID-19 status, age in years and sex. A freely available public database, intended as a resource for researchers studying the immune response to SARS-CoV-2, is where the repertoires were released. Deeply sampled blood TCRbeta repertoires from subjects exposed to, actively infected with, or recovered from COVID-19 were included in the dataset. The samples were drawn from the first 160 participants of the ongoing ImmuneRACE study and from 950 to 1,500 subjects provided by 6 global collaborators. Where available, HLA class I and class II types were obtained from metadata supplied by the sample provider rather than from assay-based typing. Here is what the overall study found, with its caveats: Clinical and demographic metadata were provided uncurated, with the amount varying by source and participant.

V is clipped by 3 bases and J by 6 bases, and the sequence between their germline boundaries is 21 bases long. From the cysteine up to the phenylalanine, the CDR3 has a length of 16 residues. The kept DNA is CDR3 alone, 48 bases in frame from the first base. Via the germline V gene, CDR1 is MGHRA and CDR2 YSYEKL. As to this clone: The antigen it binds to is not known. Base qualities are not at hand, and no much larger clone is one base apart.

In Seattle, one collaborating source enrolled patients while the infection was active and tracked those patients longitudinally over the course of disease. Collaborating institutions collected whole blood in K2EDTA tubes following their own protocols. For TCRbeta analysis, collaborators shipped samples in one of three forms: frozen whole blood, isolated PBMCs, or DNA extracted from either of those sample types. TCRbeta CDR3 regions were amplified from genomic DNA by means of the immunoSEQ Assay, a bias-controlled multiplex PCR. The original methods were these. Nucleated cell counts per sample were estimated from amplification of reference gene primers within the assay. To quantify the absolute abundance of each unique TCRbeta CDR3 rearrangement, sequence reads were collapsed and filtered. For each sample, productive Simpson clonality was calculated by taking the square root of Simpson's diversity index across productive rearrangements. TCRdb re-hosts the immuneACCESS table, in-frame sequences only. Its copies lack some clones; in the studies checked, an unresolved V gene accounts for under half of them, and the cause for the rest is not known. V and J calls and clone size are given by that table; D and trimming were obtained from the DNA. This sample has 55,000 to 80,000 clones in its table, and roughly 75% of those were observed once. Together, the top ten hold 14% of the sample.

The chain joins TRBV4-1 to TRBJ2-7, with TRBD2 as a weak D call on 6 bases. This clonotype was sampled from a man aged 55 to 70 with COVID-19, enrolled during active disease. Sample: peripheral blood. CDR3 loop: CASSHPPGEGGAEQYF. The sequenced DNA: TGCGCCAGCAGCCACCCCCCAGGCGAAGGAGGGGCCGAGCAGTACTTC.